One TCR beta chain is described in this entry. Libraries were prepared by immunoSEQ multiplex PCR; TCRdb keeps only in-frame clonotypes and omits some of them. The table lists around 94,000 clones, 80% to 95% of them singletons, with 3.4% in the top ten. This entry belongs to a study of OX40 agonist ivuxolimab in advanced cancers. Looking at the study overall: Partial responses, seen in three patients, involved one hepatocellular carcinoma and two cutaneous melanomas.

The V gene lost 3 bases and the J gene lost 0 bases, with 12 bases spanning the gap. Germline values: CDR1 LNHDA, CDR2 SQIVND (reference sequence). There are 15 residues in the CDR3. The receptor was isolated from an adult with an advanced solid tumor such as melanoma, head and neck, liver or kidney cancer. The chain has TRBV19 and TRBJ2-7, with D possibly being TRBD1 or TRBD2 (5 bases each). Specimen: CD4+ or CD8+ T cells sorted from blood, collected in a trial of the OX40 agonist ivuxolimab. CDR3 residues: CASSMGQGPSYEQYF. The CDR3 DNA sequence: TGTGCCAGTAGTATGGGGCAGGGACCCTCCTACGAGCAGTACTTC. Looking up the rest from reference TRBV19 and TRBJ2-7 gives the full variable domain: DGGITQSPKYLFRKEGQNVTLSCEQNLNHDAMYWYRQDPGQGLRLIYYSQIVNDFQKGDIAEGYSVSREKKESFPLTVTSAQKNPTAFYLCASSMGQGPSYEQYFGPGTRLTVT.